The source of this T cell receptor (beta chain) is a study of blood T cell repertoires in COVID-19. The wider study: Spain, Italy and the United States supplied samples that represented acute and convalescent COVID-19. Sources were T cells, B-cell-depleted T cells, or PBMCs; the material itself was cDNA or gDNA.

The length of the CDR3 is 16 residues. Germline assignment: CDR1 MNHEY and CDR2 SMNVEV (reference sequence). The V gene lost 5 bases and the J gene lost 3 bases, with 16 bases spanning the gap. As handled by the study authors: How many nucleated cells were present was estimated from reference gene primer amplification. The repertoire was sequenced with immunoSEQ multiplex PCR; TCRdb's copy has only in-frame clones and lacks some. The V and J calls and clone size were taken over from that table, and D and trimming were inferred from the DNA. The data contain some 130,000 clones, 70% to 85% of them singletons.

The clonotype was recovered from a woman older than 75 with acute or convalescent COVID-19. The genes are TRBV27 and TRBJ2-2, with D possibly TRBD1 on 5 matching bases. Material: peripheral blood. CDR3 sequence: CASSTSLGPYTGELFF. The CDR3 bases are TGTGCCAGCAGTACCTCGTTGGGGCCGTACACCGGGGAGCTGTTTTTT.